This TCR beta chain was sequenced in a study of shared clonotypes between healthy human individuals. Study-wide findings and caveats: Memory subsets generally showed lower estimated richness than naive subsets. The small donor group covered limited genetic and exposure diversity. Inspection by rarefaction showed sorted-subset sequencing to be incomplete despite large depth. Generation of non-shared clonotypes was less probable than generation of clonotypes shared by all four donors.

Turning to this clone: Its target is unknown.

Assay used: immunoSEQ multiplex PCR; TCRdb lists only in-frame clones, some missing. The table has around 550,000 clones, almost 97% seen once. The CDR3 runs to 15 residues. Germline CDR1 and CDR2: SNHLY and FYNNEI. V lost 5 bases and J 2 bases, leaving 13 bases between the germline ends. The origin of this receptor is a woman in her twenties or thirties in good health. Sequencing used naive CD4+ T cells sorted from blood. Specified subset: CD45RA+ positively selected. The chain is built from TRBV2 and TRBJ2-1, with TRBD1 as a possible D gene (5 bases). CDR3: CASSRKIGAYNEQFF. Here the CDR3 DNA reads TGTGCCAGCAGTAGAAAGATAGGGGCCTACAATGAGCAGTTCTTC.